These T cell receptor beta chains were read from a single sample in a study of blood T cell repertoires in COVID-19. The method was immunoSEQ multiplex PCR; TCRdb's version includes in-frame clones alone and lacks a portion of them. The sample has 200,000 to 250,000 clones; approximately 80% are singletons. Sequencing was performed on peripheral blood. The receptors were sampled from a woman between 18 and 29 years old with acute or convalescent COVID-19. The CDR3 runs from the conserved cysteine through the conserved F or W. D genes are given only for firm matches. Clone size appears in some rows only: once, few, many, or a class for an expanded clone.

J: TRBJ2-1
D: TRBD2
V: TRBV9
size: -
CDR3: CASSVDLLTSGGNEQFF
DNA: TGTGCCAGCAGCGTAGACCTTCTTACTAGCGGAGGTAATGAGCAGTTCTTC

J: TRBJ1-5
D: -
V: TRBV9
size: -
CDR3: CASSATSGYQPQHF
DNA: TGTGCCAGCAGCGCGACAAGCGGTTATCAGCCCCAGCATTTT

J: TRBJ1-6
D: -
V: TRBV20-1
size: -
CDR3: CSASSQIYNSPLHF
DNA: TGCAGTGCTAGTTCGCAGATATATAATTCACCCCTCCACTTT

J: TRBJ1-1
D: TRBD1
V: TRBV29-1
size: few
CDR3: CSAENNRGTEAFF
DNA: TGCAGCGCCGAGAACAACAGGGGGACTGAAGCTTTCTTT

J: TRBJ2-5
D: TRBD1
V: TRBV5-8
size: -
CDR3: CASSLGGTGRETQYF
DNA: TGTGCCAGCAGCTTGGGCGGGACAGGGAGAGAGACCCAGTACTTC

J: TRBJ1-1
D: -
V: TRBV19
size: -
CDR3: CASSITRWNTEAFF
DNA: TGTGCCAGTAGTATTACCAGATGGAACACTGAAGCTTTCTTT

J: TRBJ1-1
D: -
V: TRBV29-1
size: once
CDR3: CSVEVAWTRNTEAFF
DNA: TGCAGCGTTGAAGTCGCCTGGACACGGAACACTGAAGCTTTCTTT

J: TRBJ1-4
D: TRBD1
V: TRBV5-1
size: few
CDR3: CASGRDRGSEKLFF
DNA: TGCGCCAGCGGCCGGGACAGGGGAAGTGAAAAACTGTTTTTT

J: TRBJ2-5
D: -
V: TRBV7-2
size: -
CDR3: CASSPSGVEETQYF
DNA: TGTGCCTCCTCCCCCTCCGGGGTAGAAGAGACCCAGTACTTC

J: TRBJ1-2
D: -
V: TRBV28
size: -
CDR3: CASRIQGAYGYTF
DNA: TGTGCCAGCAGAATACAGGGCGCCTATGGCTACACCTTC

J: TRBJ2-3
D: -
V: TRBV12-3/TRBV12-4
size: few
CDR3: CASSFITDTQYF
DNA: TGTGCCAGCAGTTTTATAACAGATACGCAGTATTTT

J: TRBJ1-6
D: -
V: TRBV7-2
size: many
CDR3: CASSLGDWEGLNSPLHF
DNA: TGTGCCAGCAGCTTAGGGGACTGGGAGGGACTTAATTCACCCCTCCACTTT

J: TRBJ2-5
D: -
V: TRBV15
size: -
CDR3: CATSRDETGLEETQYF
DNA: TGTGCCACCAGCAGAGATGAAACAGGGCTAGAGGAGACCCAGTACTTC

J: TRBJ2-6
D: TRBD1
V: TRBV25-1
size: -
CDR3: CASRKGGVGANVLTF
DNA: TGTGCCAGCAGGAAAGGGGGCGTTGGGGCCAACGTCCTGACTTTC

J: TRBJ1-1
D: -
V: TRBV11-2
size: -
CDR3: CASSLDRAFF
DNA: TGTGCCAGCAGCTTAGATCGAGCTTTCTTT